This T cell receptor (beta chain) comes out of a study of T cell responses to AZD1222 COVID-19 vaccine. Overall study context: The study pooled second doses at about 4 or about 12 weeks. Study-level findings and limits: Baseline seropositives among AZD1222 recipients totaled only five or six. Close to half of all spike-specific TCRs reportedly target regions of the variants that are unmutated.

Of note for this clone: Its antigen is as yet unknown.

Trimming removed 5 bases at V and 0 bases at J, with 10 bases between. Germline CDR1 reads SGHVS; CDR2 reads FNYEAQ. The CDR3 spans 14 residues. The protocol was immunoSEQ multiplex PCR, while the TCRdb copy is restricted to in-frame clones and leaves out a portion. The table shows some 22,000 clones, with approximately 79% occurring only once. The sequencing here drew on peripheral blood, taken on day 0 of AZD1222 vaccination. This clonotype was sampled from an adult in good health. The chain couples TRBV7-6 to TRBJ2-5; the D is unclear. CDR3 loop: CASSQNSYQETQYF. CDR3 DNA sequence: TGTGCCAGCAGCCAAAATTCGTACCAAGAGACCCAGTACTTC.